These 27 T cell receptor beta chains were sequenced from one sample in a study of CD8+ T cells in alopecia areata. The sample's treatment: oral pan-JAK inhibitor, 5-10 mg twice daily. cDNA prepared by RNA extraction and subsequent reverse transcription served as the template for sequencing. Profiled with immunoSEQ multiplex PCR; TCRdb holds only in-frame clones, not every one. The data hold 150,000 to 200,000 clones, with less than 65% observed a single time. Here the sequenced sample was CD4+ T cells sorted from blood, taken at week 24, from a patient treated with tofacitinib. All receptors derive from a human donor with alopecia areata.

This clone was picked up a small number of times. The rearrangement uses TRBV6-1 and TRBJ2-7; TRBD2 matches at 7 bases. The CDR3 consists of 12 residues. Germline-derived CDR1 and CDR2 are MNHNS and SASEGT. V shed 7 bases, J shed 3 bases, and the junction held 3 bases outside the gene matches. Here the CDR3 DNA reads TGTGCCAGCAACGGGGGGTTCTACGAGCAGTACTTC. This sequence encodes CASNGGFYEQYF.

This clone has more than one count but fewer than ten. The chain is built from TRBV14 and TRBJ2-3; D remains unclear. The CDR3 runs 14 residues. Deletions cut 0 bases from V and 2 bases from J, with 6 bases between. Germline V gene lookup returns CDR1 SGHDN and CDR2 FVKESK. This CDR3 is CASSQDVPTDTQYF. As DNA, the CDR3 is TGTGCCAGCAGCCAAGATGTCCCCACAGATACGCAGTATTTT.

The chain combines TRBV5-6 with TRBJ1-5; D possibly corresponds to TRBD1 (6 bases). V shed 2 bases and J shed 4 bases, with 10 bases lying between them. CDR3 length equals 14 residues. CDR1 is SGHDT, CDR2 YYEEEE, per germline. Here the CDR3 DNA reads TGTGCCAGCAGCTTAGGAGGGACAAATCAGCCCCAGCATTTT. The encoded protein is CASSLGGTNQPQHF.

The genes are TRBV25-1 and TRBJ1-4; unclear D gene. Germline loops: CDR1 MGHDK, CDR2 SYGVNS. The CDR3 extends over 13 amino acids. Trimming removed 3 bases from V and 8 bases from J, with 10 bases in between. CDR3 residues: CASSDRANEKLFF. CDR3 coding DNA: TGTGCCAGCAGTGACCGGGCAAACGAAAAACTGTTTTTT. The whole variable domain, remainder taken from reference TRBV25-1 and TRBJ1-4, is EADIYQTPRYLVIGTGKKITLECSQTMGHDKMYWYQQDPGMELHLIHYSYGVNSTEKGDLSSESTVSRIRTEHFPLTLESARPSHTSQYLCASSDRANEKLFFGSGTQLSVL.

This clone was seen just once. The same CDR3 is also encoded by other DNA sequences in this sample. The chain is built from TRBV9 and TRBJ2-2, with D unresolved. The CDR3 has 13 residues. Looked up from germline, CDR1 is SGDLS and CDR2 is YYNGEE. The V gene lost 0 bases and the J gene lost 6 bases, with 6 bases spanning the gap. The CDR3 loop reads CASSVGGPGELFF. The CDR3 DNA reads TGTGCCAGCAGCGTAGGGGGTCCCGGGGAGCTGTTTTTT.

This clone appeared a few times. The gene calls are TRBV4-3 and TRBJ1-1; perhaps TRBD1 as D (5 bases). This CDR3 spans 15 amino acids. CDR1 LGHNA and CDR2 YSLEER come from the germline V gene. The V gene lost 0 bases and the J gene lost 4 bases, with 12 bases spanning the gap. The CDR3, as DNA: TGCGCCAGCAGCCAAGACGACAGATTTAGCACTGAAGCTTTCTTT. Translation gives CASSQDDRFSTEAFF.

CDR3 in amino acids: CATSRDKGANSPLHF. The CDR3 nucleotides read TGTGCCACCAGCAGAGATAAGGGCGCCAATTCACCCCTCCACTTT. J is TRBJ1-6 and V is TRBV15, with D unclear. The CDR3 extends over 15 amino acids. CDR1 is LNHNV and CDR2 is YYDKDF in the germline V gene (reference sequence). Trimming stripped 0 bases from V and 7 bases from J, with 10 bases between.

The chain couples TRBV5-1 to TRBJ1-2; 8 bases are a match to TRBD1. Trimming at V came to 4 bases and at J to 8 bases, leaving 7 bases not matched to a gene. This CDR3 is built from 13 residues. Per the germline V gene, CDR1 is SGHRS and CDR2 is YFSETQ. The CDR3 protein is CASSTGQGGGYTF. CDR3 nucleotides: TGCGCCAGCAGCACCGGACAGGGTGGAGGCTACACCTTC.

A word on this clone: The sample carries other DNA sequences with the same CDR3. The CDR3 loop is CASSLGGQPQHF. The CDR3 nucleotides read TGTGCCAGCAGCTTAGGAGGTCAGCCCCAGCATTTT. The V and J genes are TRBV7-9 and TRBJ1-5; D not resolved. The V end lost 1 base, the J end lost 6 bases, and 4 bases lay between the germline ends. Germline values: CDR1 SEHNR, CDR2 FQNEAQ (reference sequence). This CDR3 comprises 12 residues.

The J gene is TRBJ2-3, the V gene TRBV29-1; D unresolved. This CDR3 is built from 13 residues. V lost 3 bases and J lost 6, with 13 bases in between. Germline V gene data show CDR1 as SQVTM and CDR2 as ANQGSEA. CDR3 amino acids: CSVDGHAIDTQYF. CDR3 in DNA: TGCAGCGTTGATGGGCATGCCATTGATACGCAGTATTTT.

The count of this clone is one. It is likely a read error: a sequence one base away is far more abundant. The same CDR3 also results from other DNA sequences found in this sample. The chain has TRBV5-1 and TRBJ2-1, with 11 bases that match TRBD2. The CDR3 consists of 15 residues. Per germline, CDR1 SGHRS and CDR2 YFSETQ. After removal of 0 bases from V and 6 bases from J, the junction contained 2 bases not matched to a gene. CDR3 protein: CASSLGLAGTNEQFF. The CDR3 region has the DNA TGCGCCAGCAGCTTGGGACTAGCGGGGACCAATGAGCAGTTCTTC.

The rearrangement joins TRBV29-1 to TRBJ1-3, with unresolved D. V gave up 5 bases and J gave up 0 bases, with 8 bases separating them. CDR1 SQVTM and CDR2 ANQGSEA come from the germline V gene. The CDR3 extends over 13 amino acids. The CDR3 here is CSVTGSSGNTIYF. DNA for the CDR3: TGCAGCGTTACCGGGAGCTCTGGAAACACCATATATTTT.

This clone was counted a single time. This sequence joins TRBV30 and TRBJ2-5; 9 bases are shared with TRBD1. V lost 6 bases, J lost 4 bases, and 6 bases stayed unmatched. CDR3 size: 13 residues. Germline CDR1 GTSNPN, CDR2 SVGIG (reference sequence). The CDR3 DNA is TGTGCCTGCCGAATGGACAGGGGAGAGACCCAGTACTTC. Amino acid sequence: CACRMDRGETQYF. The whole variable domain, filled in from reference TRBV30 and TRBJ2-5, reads SQTIHQWPATLVQPVGSPLSLECTVEGTSNPNLYWYRQAAGRGLQLLFYSVGIGQISSEVPQNLSASRPQDRQFILSSKKLLLSDSGFYLCACRMDRGETQYFGPGTRLLVL.

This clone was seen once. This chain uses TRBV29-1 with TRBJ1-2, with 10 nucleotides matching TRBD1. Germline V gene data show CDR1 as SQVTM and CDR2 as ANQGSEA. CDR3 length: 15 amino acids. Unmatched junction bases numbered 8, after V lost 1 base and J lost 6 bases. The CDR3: CSVEGQPGQGHGYTF. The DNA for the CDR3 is TGCAGCGTTGAAGGACAACCGGGACAGGGGCATGGCTACACCTTC.

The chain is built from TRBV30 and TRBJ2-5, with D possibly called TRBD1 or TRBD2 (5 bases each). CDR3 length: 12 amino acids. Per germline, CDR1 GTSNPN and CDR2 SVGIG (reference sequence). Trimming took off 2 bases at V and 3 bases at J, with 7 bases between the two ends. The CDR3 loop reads CAWSWGKETQYF. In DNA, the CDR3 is TGTGCCTGGAGTTGGGGGAAAGAGACCCAGTACTTC.

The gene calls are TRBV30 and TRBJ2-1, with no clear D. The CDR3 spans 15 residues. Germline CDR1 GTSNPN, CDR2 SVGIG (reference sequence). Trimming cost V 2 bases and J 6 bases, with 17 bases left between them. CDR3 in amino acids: CAWSRMSASINEQFF. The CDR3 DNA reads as TGTGCCTGGAGTCGTATGTCAGCGTCAATCAATGAGCAGTTCTTC.

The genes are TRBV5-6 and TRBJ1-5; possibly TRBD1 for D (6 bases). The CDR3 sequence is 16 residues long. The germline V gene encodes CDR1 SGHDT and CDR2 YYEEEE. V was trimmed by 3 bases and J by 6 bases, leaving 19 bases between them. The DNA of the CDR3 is TGTGCCAGCAGCTCGTACTCAGGGGTAGTAGGTCAGCCCCAGCATTTT. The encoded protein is CASSSYSGVVGQPQHF.

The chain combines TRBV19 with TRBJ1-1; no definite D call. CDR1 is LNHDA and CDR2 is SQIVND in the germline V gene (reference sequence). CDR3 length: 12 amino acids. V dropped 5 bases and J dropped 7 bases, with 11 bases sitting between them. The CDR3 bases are TGTGCCAGTAGTTTGGTAAAGGATGAAGCTTTCTTT. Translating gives CASSLVKDEAFF. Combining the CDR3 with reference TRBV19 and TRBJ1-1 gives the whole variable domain DGGITQSPKYLFRKEGQNVTLSCEQNLNHDAMYWYRQDPGQGLRLIYYSQIVNDFQKGDIAEGYSVSREKKESFPLTVTSAQKNPTAFYLCASSLVKDEAFFGQGTRLTVV.

The CDR3 coding sequence is TGCAGCGTTTTTGCGACAGGGGGTTTCTATGGCTACACCTTC. Amino acids: CSVFATGGFYGYTF. V is TRBV29-1 and J is TRBJ1-2; 9 nucleotides match TRBD1. The CDR3 has 14 residues. Trimming removed 5 bases from V and 4 bases from J; junction bases left unmatched: 8. CDR1 is SQVTM, CDR2 ANQGSEA, per germline.

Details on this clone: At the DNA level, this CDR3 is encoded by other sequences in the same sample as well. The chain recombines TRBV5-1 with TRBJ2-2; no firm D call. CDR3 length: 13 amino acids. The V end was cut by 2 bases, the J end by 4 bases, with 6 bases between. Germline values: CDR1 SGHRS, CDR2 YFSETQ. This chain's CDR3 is CASSLQATGELFF. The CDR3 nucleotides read TGCGCCAGCAGCTTACAAGCCACCGGGGAGCTGTTTTTT. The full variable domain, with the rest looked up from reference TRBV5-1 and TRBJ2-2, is KAGVTQTPRYLIKTRGQQVTLSCSPISGHRSVSWYQQTPGQGLQFLFEYFSETQRNKGNFPGRFSGRQFSNSRSEMNVSTLELGDSALYLCASSLQATGELFFGEGSRLTVL.

The CDR3 sequence is CASSQAHPQETQYF. CDR3 sequence (DNA): TGCGCCAGCAGCCAAGCCCATCCCCAAGAGACCCAGTACTTC. V gene TRBV4-3 combines with J gene TRBJ2-5; no definite D call. Between the trimmed V and J ends, which lost 1 base and 1 base, there was a span of 7 bases. CDR3 length: 14 residues. Germline CDR1 LGHNA, CDR2 YSLEER.

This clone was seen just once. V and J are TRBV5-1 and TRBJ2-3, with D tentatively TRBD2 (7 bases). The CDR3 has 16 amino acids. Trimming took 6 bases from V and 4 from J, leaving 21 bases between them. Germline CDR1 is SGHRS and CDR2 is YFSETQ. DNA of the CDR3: TGCGCCAGCACACCCGGCCCCGCGGGGGCCTCAGATACGCAGTATTTT. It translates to CASTPGPAGASDTQYF. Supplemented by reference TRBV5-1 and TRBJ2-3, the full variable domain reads KAGVTQTPRYLIKTRGQQVTLSCSPISGHRSVSWYQQTPGQGLQFLFEYFSETQRNKGNFPGRFSGRQFSNSRSEMNVSTLELGDSALYLCASTPGPAGASDTQYFGPGTRLTVL.

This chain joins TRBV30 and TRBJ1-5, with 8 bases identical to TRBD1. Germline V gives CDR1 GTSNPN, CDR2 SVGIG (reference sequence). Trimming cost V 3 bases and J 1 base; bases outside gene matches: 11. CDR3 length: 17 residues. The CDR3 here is CAWSRDRTSGSNQPQHF. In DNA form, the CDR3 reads TGTGCCTGGAGCCGGGACAGGACAAGCGGGAGCAATCAGCCCCAGCATTTT.

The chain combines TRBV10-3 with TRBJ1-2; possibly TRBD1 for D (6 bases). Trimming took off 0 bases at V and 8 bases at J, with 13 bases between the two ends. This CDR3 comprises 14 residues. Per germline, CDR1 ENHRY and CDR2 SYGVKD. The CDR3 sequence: CAISESHGGLGYTF. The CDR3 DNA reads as TGTGCCATCAGTGAGTCACACGGGGGGCTCGGCTACACCTTC.

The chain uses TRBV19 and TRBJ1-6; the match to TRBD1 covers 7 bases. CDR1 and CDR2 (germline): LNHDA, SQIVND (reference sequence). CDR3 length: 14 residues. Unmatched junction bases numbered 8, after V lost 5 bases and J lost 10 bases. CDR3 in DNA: TGTGCCAGTAGTCAGGACAGGTTCTCGTCACCCCTCCACTTT. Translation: CASSQDRFSSPLHF. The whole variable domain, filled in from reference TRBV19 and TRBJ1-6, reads DGGITQSPKYLFRKEGQNVTLSCEQNLNHDAMYWYRQDPGQGLRLIYYSQIVNDFQKGDIAEGYSVSREKKESFPLTVTSAQKNPTAFYLCASSQDRFSSPLHFGNGTRLTVT.

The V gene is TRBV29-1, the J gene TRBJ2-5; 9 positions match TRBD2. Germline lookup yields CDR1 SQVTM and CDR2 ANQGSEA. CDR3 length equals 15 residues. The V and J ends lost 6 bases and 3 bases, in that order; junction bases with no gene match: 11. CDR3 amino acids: CSVELGLAGKETQYF. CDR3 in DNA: TGCAGCGTCGAACTGGGGCTAGCGGGGAAAGAGACCCAGTACTTC.

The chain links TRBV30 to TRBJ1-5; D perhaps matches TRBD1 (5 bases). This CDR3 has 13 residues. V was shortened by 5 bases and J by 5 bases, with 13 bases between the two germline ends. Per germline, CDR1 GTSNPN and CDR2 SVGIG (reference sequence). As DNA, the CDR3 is TGTGCCTGGGACGGCGGCAGGGATCAGCCCCAGCATTTT. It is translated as CAWDGGRDQPQHF.